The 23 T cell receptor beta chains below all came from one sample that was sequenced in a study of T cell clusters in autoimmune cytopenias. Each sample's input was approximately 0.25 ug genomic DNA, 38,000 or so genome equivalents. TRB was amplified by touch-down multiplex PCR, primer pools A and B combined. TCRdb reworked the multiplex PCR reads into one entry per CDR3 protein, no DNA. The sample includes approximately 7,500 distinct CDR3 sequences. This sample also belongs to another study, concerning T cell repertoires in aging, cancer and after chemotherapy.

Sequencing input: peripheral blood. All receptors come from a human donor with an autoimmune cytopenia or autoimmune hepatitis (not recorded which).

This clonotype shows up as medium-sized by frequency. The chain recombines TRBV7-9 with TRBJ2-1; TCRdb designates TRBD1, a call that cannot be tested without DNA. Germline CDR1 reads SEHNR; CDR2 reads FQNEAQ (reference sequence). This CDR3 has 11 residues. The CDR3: CASSQGNEQFF.

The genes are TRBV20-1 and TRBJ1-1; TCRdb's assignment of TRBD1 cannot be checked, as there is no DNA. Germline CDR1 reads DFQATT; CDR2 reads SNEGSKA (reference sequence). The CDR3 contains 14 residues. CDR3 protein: CSARVGPMNTEAFF.

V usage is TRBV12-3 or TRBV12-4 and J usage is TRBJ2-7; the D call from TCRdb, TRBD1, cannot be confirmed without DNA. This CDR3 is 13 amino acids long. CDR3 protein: CASSGGQGYEQYF.

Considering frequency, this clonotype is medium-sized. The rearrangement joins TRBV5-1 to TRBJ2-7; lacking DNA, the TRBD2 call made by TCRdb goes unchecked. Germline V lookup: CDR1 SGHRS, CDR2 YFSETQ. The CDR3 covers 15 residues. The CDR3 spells CASSLETSKPYEQYF.

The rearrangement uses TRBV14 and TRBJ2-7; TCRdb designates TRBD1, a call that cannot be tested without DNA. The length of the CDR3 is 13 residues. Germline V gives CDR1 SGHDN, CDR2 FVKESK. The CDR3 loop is CASSPPGPYEQYF.

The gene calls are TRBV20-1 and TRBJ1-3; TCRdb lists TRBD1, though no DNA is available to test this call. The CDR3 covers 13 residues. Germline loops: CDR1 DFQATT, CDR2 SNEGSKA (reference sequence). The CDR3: CSASPGQGKTIYF.

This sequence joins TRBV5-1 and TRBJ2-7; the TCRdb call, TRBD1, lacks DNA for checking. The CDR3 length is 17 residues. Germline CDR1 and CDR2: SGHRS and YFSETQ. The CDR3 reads CASSLSTGQGAGNEQYF. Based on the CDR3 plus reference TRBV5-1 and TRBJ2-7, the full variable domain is KAGVTQTPRYLIKTRGQQVTLSCSPISGHRSVSWYQQTPGQGLQFLFEYFSETQRNKGNFPGRFSGRQFSNSRSEMNVSTLELGDSALYLCASSLSTGQGAGNEQYFGPGTRLTVT.

The CDR3 loop reads CASSRRNYGYTF. The chain joins TRBV25-1 to TRBJ1-2. This CDR3 has 12 residues. Per the germline V gene, CDR1 is MGHDK and CDR2 is SYGVNS.

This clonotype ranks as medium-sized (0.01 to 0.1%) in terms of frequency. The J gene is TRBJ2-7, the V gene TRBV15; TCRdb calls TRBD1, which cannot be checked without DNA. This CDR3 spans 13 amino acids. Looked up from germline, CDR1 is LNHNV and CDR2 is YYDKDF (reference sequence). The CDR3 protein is CATTPGPSYEQYF.

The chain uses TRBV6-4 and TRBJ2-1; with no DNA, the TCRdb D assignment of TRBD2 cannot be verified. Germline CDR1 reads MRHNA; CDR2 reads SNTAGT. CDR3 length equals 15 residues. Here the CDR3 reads CASSDSSTSINEQFF.

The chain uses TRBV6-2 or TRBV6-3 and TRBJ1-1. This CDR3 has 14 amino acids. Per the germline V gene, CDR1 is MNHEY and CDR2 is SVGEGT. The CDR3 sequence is CASSWWPQRGEAFF.

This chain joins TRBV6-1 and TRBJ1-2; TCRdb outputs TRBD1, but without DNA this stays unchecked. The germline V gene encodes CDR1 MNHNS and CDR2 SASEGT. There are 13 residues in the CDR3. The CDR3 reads CANRDTRNYGYTF.

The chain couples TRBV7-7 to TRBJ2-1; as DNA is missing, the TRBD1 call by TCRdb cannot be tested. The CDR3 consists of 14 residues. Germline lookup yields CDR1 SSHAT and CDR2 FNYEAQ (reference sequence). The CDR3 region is CASSGGTARNEQFF.

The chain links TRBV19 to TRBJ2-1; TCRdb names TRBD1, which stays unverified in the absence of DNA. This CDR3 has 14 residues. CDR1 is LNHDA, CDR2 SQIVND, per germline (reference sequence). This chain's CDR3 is CASSINRIVDEQFF.

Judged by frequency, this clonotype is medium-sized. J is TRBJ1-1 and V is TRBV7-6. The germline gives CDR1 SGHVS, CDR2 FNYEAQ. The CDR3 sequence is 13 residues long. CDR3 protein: CASSLFGDTEAFF.

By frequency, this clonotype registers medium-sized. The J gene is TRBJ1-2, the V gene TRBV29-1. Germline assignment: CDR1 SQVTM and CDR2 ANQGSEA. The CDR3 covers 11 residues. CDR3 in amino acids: CSVDGDLGYTF.

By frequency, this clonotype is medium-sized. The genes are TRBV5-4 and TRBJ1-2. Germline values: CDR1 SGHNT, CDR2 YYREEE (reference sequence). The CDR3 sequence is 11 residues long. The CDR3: CASSLDHGYTF.

The CDR3 loop reads CASRTPWEAFF. The V and J genes are TRBV6-2 or TRBV6-3 and TRBJ1-1; the TCRdb call, TRBD1, lacks DNA for checking. This CDR3 comprises 11 residues. Germline V lookup: CDR1 MNHEY, CDR2 SVGEGT.

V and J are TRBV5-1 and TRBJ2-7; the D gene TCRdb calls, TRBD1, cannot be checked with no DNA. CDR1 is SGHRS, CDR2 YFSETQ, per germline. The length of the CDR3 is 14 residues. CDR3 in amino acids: CASSYTGNTYEQYF. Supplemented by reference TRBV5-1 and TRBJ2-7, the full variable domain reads KAGVTQTPRYLIKTRGQQVTLSCSPISGHRSVSWYQQTPGQGLQFLFEYFSETQRNKGNFPGRFSGRQFSNSRSEMNVSTLELGDSALYLCASSYTGNTYEQYFGPGTRLTVT.

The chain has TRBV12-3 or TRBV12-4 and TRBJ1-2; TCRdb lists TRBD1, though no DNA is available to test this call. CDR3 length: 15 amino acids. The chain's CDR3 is CASSFGQGIIFGYTF.

CDR3 loop: CSARDPKTSGRVYEQYF. The V and J genes are TRBV20-1 and TRBJ2-7; lacking DNA, the TRBD2 call made by TCRdb goes unchecked. This CDR3 is 17 amino acids long. Germline assignment: CDR1 DFQATT and CDR2 SNEGSKA (reference sequence).

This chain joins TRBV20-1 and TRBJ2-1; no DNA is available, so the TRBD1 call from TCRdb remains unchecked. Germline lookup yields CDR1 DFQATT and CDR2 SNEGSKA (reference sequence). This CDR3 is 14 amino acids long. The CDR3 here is CSVPPGVASNEQFF.

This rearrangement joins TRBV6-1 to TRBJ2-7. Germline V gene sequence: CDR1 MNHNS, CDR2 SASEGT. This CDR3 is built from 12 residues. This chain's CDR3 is CASSYASYEQYF.